This TCR beta chain was sequenced during a study of T-cell memory formation after mild COVID-19. The wider study: TCR clusters were mostly donor specific.

TCRdb re-called the 5' RACE reads with MiXCR, one entry per CDR3 protein. The table has about 350,000 distinct CDR3 sequences, under 15% seen once. Notes on the study in general: Mostly located in CM and EM were contracting CD4+ clones, with contracting CD8+ clones located in EMRA. Day 15 to 85 contractors were CD4/CD8 balanced; later expanders leaned CD4+.

V gave up 0 bases and J gave up 6 bases, with 13 bases separating them. This CDR3 is 14 amino acids long. The germline CDR1 and CDR2 sequences are SGHRS and YFSETQ. As concerns this clonotype: The antigen is unknown.

This receptor was taken from a young man who had mild COVID-19 (a few samples of this study predate the infection). Cell type and time point are not known. J is TRBJ2-7 and V is TRBV5-1; a possible D gene is TRBD2 (5 bases). The sample was PBMCs or a T cell subset sorted from them (not recorded which). The CDR3 spells CASSLDQFSGEQYF. The CDR3, as DNA: TGCGCCAGCAGCTTGGACCAATTCAGCGGCGAGCAGTACTTC.